The T cell receptor beta chain under discussion was sequenced for a study of response to subunit inactivated influenza vaccine. TCRdb called the RT-PCR reads again in MiXCR, with one record for every CDR3 protein. The sample records 500,000 or so distinct CDR3 sequences, 16% being singletons. Germline V gene sequence: CDR1 SGHDN, CDR2 FVKESK. Deletions cut 4 bases from V and 4 bases from J, with 17 bases between. This CDR3 contains 15 residues. This clonotype was seen a handful of times. The sequencing used CD4+ T cells sorted from PBMCs, collected approximately 25 months after vaccination. The V and J genes are TRBV14 and TRBJ2-7; TRBD1 is a possible D gene (6 bases). The clonotype was recovered from a man aged 45 to 75 who received an inactivated influenza vaccine. The CDR3 loop reads CASSRARGHNYEQYF. In DNA form, the CDR3 reads TGTGCCAGCAGCCGAGCTAGGGGACACAATTACGAGCAGTACTTC.